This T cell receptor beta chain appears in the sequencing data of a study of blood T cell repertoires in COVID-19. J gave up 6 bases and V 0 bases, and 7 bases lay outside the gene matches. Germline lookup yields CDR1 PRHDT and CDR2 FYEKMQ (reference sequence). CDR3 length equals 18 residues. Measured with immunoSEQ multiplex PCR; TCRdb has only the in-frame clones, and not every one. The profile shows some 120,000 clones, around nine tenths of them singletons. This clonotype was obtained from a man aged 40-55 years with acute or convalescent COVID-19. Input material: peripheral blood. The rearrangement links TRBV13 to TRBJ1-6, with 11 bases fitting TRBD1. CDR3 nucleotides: TGTGCCAGCAGCTTAGGCCGGGGACAGGGGGTTTCTAATTCACCCCTCCACTTT. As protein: CASSLGRGQGVSNSPLHF.